This T cell receptor beta chain stems from a study of control samples from healthy donors and cancer patients. TCRdb keeps only in-frame clones here, not all; method: immunoSEQ multiplex PCR. The top ten hold about a sixth of the sample, which has 100,000 or so clones, more than 75% seen once. The CDR3 is made up of 16 amino acids. Trimming shortened V by 0 bases and J by 4 bases, and 12 bases separated the two germline ends. CDR1 is SGHTA, CDR2 FQGNSA, per germline. This sequence was found in a woman between 45 and 65 years old in good health. The chain combines TRBV7-2 with TRBJ1-4; D is unresolved. Sequenced material: blood. CDR3 protein: CASSLAQGRFNEKLFF. In DNA, the CDR3 is TGTGCCAGCAGCTTAGCGCAAGGCAGATTTAATGAAAAACTGTTTTTT.